This T cell receptor beta chain was found in a study of blood T cell repertoires in COVID-19. Produced via immunoSEQ multiplex PCR; TCRdb's table is partial and in-frame only. This repertoire shows approximately 230,000 clones, approximately 82% found once; its top ten account for 4.5% to 6.5%. The CDR3 consists of 16 residues. The germline V gene has CDR1 LNHDA and CDR2 SQIVND (reference sequence). V lost 6 bases, J lost 5 bases, and 19 bases lay in between. This chain joins TRBV19 and TRBJ1-4; D may be TRBD1 (6 bases). This TCR was sampled from a man older than 75 with acute or convalescent COVID-19. Sequences were obtained from peripheral blood. CDR3 loop: CASSLIIQGFNEKLFF. The CDR3 DNA reads TGTGCCAGTAGCCTAATCATACAGGGCTTCAATGAAAAACTGTTTTTT.